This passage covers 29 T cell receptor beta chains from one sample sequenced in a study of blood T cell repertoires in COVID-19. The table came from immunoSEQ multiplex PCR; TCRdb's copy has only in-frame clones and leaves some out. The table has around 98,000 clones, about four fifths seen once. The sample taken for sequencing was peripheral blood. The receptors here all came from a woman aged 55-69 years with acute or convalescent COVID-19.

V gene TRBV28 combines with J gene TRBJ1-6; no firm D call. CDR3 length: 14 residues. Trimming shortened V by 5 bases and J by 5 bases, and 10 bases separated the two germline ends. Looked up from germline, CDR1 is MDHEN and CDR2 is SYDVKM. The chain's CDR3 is CASSPRRDNSPLHF. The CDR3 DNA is TGTGCCAGCAGTCCCCGCCGGGATAATTCACCCCTCCACTTT.

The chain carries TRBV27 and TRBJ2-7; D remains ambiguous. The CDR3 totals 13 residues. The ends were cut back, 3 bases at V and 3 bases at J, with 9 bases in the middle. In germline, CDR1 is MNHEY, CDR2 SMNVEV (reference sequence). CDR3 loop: CASSFNVRYEQYF. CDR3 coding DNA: TGTGCCAGCAGTTTCAACGTGCGCTACGAGCAGTACTTC.

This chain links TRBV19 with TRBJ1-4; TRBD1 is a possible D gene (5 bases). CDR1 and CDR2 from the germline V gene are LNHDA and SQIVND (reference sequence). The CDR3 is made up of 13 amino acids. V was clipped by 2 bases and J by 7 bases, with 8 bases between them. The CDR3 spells CASSIQGFEKLFF. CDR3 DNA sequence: TGTGCCAGTAGTATACAGGGTTTTGAAAAACTGTTTTTT.

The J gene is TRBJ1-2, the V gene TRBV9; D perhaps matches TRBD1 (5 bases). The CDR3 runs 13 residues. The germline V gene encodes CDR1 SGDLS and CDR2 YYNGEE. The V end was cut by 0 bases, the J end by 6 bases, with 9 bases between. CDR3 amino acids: CASSVGGEHGYTF. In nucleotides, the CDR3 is TGTGCCAGCAGCGTAGGGGGGGAGCATGGCTACACCTTC.

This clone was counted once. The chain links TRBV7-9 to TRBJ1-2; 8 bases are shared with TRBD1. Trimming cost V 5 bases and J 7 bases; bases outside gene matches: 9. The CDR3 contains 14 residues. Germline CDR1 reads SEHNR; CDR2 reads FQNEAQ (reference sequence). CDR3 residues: CASSQGQGISGYTF. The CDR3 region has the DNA TGTGCCAGCAGCCAAGGACAGGGAATTTCTGGCTACACCTTC. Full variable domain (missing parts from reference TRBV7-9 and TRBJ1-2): DTGVSQNPRHKITKRGQNVTFRCDPISEHNRLYWYRQTLGQGPEFLTYFQNEAQLEKSRLLSDRFSAERPKGSFSTLEIQRTEQGDSAMYLCASSQGQGISGYTFGSGTRLTVV.

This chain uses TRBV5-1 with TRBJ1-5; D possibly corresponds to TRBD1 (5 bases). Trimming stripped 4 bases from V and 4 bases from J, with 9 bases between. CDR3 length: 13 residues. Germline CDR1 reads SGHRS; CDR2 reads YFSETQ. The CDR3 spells CASSEAGNQPQHF. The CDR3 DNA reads TGCGCCAGCAGCGAAGCAGGGAATCAGCCCCAGCATTTT.

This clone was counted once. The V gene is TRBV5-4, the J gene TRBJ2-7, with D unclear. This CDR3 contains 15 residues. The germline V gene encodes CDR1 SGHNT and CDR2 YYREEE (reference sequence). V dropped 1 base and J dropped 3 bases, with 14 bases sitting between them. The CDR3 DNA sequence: TGTGCCAGCAGCTTGAATGCTGGGCACGACTACGAGCAGTACTTC. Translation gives CASSLNAGHDYEQYF.

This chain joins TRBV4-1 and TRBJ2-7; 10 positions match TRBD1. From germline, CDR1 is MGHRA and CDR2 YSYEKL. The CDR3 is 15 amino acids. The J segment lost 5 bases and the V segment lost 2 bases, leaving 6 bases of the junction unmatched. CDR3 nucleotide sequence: TGCGCCAGCAGCCAACAGGGGGACAGGGGCAACGAGCAGTACTTC. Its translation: CASSQQGDRGNEQYF.

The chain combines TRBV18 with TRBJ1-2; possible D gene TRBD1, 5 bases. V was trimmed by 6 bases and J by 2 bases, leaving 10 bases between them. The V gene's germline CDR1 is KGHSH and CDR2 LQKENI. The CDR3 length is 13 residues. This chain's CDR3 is CASSYSGNYGYTF. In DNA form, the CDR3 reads TGTGCCAGCTCGTACTCAGGGAACTATGGCTACACCTTC.

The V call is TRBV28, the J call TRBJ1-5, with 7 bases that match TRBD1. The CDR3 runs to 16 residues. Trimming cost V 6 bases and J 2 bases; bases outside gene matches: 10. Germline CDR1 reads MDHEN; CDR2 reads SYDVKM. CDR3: CASRATGEGGNQPQHF. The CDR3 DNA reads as TGTGCCAGCAGGGCCACAGGGGAAGGAGGCAATCAGCCCCAGCATTTT. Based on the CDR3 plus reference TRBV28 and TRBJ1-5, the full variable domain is DVKVTQSSRYLVKRTGEKVFLECVQDMDHENMFWYRQDPGLGLRLIYFSYDVKMKEKGDIPEGYSVSREKKERFSLILESASTNQTSMYLCASRATGEGGNQPQHFGDGTRLSIL.

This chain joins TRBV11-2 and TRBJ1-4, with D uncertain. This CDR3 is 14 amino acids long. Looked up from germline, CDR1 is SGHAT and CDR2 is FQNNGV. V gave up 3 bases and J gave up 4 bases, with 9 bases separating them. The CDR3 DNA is TGTGCCAGCAGCTTGAGGGCGGTTAATGAAAAACTGTTTTTT. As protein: CASSLRAVNEKLFF.

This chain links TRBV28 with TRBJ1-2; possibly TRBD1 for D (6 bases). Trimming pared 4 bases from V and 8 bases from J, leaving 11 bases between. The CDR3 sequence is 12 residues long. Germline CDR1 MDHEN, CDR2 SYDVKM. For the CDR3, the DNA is TGTGCCAGCAGTTATACAGGGTTCGGCTACACCTTC. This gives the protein CASSYTGFGYTF.

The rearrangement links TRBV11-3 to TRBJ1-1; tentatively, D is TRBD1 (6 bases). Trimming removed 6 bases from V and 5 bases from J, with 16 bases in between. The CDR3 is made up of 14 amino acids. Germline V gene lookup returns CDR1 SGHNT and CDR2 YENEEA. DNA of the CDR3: TGTGCCAGCAGTTTAACAGGGCGCGGGACTGAAGCTTTCTTT. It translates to CASSLTGRGTEAFF.

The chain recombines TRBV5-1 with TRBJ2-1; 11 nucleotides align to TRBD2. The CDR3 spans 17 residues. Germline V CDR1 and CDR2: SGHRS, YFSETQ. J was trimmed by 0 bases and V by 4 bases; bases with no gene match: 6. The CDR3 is CASSETSGGYSYNEQFF. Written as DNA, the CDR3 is TGCGCCAGCAGCGAAACTAGCGGGGGCTACTCCTACAATGAGCAGTTCTTC.

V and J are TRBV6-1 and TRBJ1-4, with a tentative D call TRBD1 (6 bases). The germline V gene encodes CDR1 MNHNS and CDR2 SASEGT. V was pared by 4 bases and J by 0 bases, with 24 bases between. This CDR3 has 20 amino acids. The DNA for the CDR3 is TGTGCCAGCAGTGCCACCGGGACAAAACATACATTGGCAACTAATGAAAAACTGTTTTTT. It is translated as CASSATGTKHTLATNEKLFF.

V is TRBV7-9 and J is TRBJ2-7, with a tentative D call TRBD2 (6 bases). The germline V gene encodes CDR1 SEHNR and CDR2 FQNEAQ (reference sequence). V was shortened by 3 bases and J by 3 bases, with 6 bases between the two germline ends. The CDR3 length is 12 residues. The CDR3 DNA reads TGTGCCAGCAGCTTGGACTACTACGAGCAGTACTTC. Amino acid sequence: CASSLDYYEQYF.

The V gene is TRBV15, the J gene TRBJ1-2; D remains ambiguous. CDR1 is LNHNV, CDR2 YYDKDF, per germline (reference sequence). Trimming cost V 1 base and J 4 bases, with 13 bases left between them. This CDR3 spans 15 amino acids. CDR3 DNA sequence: TGTGCCACCAGCAGAGCTTACGCGGGAGGCTATGGCTACACCTTC. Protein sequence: CATSRAYAGGYGYTF.

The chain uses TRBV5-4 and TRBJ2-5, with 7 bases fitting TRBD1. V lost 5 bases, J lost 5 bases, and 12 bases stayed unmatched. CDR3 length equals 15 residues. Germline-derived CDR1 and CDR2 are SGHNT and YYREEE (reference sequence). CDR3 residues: CASSHPQGDGETQYF. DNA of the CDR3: TGTGCCAGCAGTCACCCCCAGGGGGATGGGGAGACCCAGTACTTC. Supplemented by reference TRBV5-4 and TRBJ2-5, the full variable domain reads ETGVTQSPTHLIKTRGQQVTLRCSSQSGHNTVSWYQQALGQGPQFIFQYYREEENGRGNFPPRFSGLQFPNYSSELNVNALELDDSALYLCASSHPQGDGETQYFGPGTRLLVL.

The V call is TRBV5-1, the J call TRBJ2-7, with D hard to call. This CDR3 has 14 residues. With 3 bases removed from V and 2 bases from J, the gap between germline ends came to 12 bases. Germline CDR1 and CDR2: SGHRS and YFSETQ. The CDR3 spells CASSSVTGAYEQYF. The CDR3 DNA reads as TGCGCCAGCAGCTCTGTAACCGGAGCCTACGAGCAGTACTTC.

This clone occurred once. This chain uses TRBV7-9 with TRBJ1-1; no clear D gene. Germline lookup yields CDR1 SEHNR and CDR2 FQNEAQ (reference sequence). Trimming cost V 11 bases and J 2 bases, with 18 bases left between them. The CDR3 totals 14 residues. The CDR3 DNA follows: TGTGCCGGAGTCCCCTTCGGTGGAAACACTGAAGCTTTCTTT. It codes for CAGVPFGGNTEAFF.

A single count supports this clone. CDR3 protein: CASSYQVEGYEQYF. The CDR3 nucleotides are TGTGCCAGCAGTTATCAAGTGGAGGGCTACGAGCAGTACTTC. This chain uses TRBV6-5 with TRBJ2-7; a possible D gene is TRBD2 (6 bases). This CDR3 region has 14 residues. CDR1 and CDR2 from the germline V gene are MNHEY and SVGAGI. Between the trimmed V and J ends, which lost 3 bases and 3 bases, there was a span of 12 bases.

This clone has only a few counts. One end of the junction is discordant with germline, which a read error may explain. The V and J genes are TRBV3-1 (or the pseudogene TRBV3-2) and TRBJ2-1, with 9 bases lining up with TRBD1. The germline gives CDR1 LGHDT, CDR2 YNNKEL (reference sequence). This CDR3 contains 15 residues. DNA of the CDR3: TGTGCCAGCAGCCAAGATTGGAGCACAGGGGGCTCCCAAATCTTC. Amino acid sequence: CASSQDWSTGGSQIF.

CDR3 DNA sequence: TGTGCCAGCAGCTTACCCCTAGGGGTTGGTTCACCCCTCCACTTT. Its translation is CASSLPLGVGSPLHF. The chain has TRBV7-2 and TRBJ1-6; D is possibly TRBD1 (5 bases). The CDR3 contains 15 residues. V shed 2 bases and J shed 9 bases, with 14 bases lying between them. The germline gives CDR1 SGHTA, CDR2 FQGNSA.

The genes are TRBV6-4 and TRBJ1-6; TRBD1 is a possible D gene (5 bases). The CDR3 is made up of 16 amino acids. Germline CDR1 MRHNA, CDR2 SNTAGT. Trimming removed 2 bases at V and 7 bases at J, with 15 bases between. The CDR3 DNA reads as TGTGCCAGCAGTGACGAGGCAGGGATTGGAAATTCACCCCTCCACTTT. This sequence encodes CASSDEAGIGNSPLHF.

For the CDR3, the DNA is TGCGCCAGCAGGCAGGGCAGCGGGGGCACAGATACGCAGTATTTT. This gives the protein CASRQGSGGTDTQYF. This chain links TRBV4-3 with TRBJ2-3, with TRBD2 identical over 7 bases. The germline V gene encodes CDR1 LGHNA and CDR2 YSLEER. The CDR3 is made up of 15 amino acids. Trimming cost V 6 bases and J 1 base; bases outside gene matches: 7.

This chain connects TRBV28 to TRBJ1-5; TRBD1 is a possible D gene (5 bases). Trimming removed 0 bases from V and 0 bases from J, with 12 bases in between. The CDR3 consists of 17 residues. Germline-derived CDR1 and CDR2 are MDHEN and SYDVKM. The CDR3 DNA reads TGTGCCAGCAGTTTATGGGTACAGGCATATAGCAATCAGCCCCAGCATTTT. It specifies CASSLWVQAYSNQPQHF.

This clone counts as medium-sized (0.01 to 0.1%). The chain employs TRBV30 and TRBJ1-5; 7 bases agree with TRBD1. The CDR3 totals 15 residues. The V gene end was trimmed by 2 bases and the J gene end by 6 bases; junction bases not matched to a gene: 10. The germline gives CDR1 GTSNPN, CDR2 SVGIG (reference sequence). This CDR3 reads CAWSYSRGLGQPQHF. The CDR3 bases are TGTGCCTGGAGTTACTCGAGGGGGCTCGGTCAGCCCCAGCATTTT.

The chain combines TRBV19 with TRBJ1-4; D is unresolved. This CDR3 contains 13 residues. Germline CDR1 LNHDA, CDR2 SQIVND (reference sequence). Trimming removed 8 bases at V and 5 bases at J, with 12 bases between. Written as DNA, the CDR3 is TGTGCCAGTGCCAGACTCTTAAATGAAAAACTGTTTTTT. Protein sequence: CASARLLNEKLFF.

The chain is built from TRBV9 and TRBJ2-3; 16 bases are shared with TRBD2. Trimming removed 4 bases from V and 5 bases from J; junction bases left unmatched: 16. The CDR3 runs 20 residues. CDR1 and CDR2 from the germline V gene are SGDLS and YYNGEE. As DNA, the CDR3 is TGTGCCAGCAGCCAATCGCCGGGACTAGCGGGGGGGGCCTTGGGAGATACGCAGTATTTT. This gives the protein CASSQSPGLAGGALGDTQYF.